The 25 T cell receptor beta chains given below trace back to one sample, sequenced in a study of T cell responses to AZD1222 COVID-19 vaccine. Some clones are missing from TCRdb's copy, which holds only in-frame ones; the method was immunoSEQ multiplex PCR. Counted here are 20,000 or so clones, 81% occurring once; the ten biggest clones make up 21%. Sequencing was performed on peripheral blood, taken 28 days after the second AZD1222 dose. The receptors here all came from an adult who received the AZD1222 COVID-19 vaccine.

The J gene is TRBJ2-3, the V gene TRBV19, with D uncertain. The CDR3 extends over 13 amino acids. V lost 7 bases, J lost 4 bases, and 12 bases lay in between. The germline V gene has CDR1 LNHDA and CDR2 SQIVND (reference sequence). CDR3 loop: CASIGSHADTQYF. The CDR3 DNA reads as TGTGCCAGTATCGGCAGTCATGCAGATACGCAGTATTTT.

The rearrangement links TRBV29-1 to TRBJ2-7; TRBD2 agrees at 11 bases. The CDR3 has 13 residues. V shed 4 bases and J 2 bases; nucleotides not matched to a gene: 1. Looked up from germline, CDR1 is SQVTM and CDR2 is ANQGSEA. This CDR3 is CSVVLAGAYEQYF. CDR3 in DNA: TGCAGCGTTGTACTAGCGGGAGCCTACGAGCAGTACTTC.

The chain employs TRBV5-4 and TRBJ2-7; 12 nucleotides agree with TRBD2. From germline, CDR1 is SGHNT and CDR2 YYREEE (reference sequence). The CDR3 consists of 14 residues. V was pared by 5 bases and J by 5 bases, with 5 bases of the junction left unmatched. The CDR3 loop is CASRTSGSRDEQYF. The CDR3 DNA is TGTGCCAGCAGGACTAGCGGGAGTCGGGACGAGCAGTACTTC. The variable domain in full, with the rest retrieved from reference TRBV5-4 and TRBJ2-7, is ETGVTQSPTHLIKTRGQQVTLRCSSQSGHNTVSWYQQALGQGPQFIFQYYREEENGRGNFPPRFSGLQFPNYSSELNVNALELDDSALYLCASRTSGSRDEQYFGPGTRLTVT.

The chain recombines TRBV4-3 with TRBJ2-1; TRBD2 matches at 9 bases. Germline CDR1 LGHNA, CDR2 YSLEER. The V gene end was trimmed by 8 bases and the J gene end by 6 bases; junction bases not matched to a gene: 11. The CDR3 sequence is 15 residues long. CDR3 bases: TGCGCCAGCCGGATTAGCGGGAGTGGAGTCAATGAGCAGTTCTTC. Its protein product is CASRISGSGVNEQFF.

The rearrangement joins TRBV5-4 to TRBJ1-2; D gene ambiguous. V lost 2 bases to trimming and J lost 2 bases, with 19 bases between them. Germline V CDR1 and CDR2: SGHNT, YYREEE (reference sequence). The CDR3 has 17 residues. The CDR3, as DNA: TGTGCCAGCAGCTTACCCTTTTTGGAAGGAAGCAACTATGGCTACACCTTC. As protein: CASSLPFLEGSNYGYTF. The whole variable domain, remainder taken from reference TRBV5-4 and TRBJ1-2, is ETGVTQSPTHLIKTRGQQVTLRCSSQSGHNTVSWYQQALGQGPQFIFQYYREEENGRGNFPPRFSGLQFPNYSSELNVNALELDDSALYLCASSLPFLEGSNYGYTFGSGTRLTVV.

This chain connects TRBV3-1 (or the pseudogene TRBV3-2) to TRBJ1-1; D is uncertain. CDR1 and CDR2 from the germline V gene are LGHDT and YNNKEL (reference sequence). This CDR3 region has 14 residues. Trimming removed 1 base at V and 0 bases at J, with 6 bases between. The chain's CDR3 is CASSQVSVNTEAFF. In DNA, the CDR3 is TGTGCCAGCAGCCAAGTATCGGTGAACACTGAAGCTTTCTTT.

The V call is TRBV20-1, the J call TRBJ2-1; a possible D gene is TRBD1 (6 bases). V lost 3 bases, J lost 15 bases, and 21 bases lay in between. This CDR3 is built from 13 residues. The germline V gene encodes CDR1 DFQATT and CDR2 SNEGSKA (reference sequence). In nucleotides, the CDR3 is TGCAGTGCTAGTTCGGGACAATCGCATCAGGGGTTCTTC. The encoded protein is CSASSGQSHQGFF.

The chain joins TRBV5-1 to TRBJ1-4; weak D call: TRBD1 (5 bases). In germline, CDR1 is SGHRS, CDR2 YFSETQ. The CDR3 is made up of 17 amino acids. With 4 bases removed from V and 3 bases from J, the gap between germline ends came to 19 bases. The CDR3 sequence is CASSPGVGGAANEKLFF. In DNA form, the CDR3 reads TGCGCCAGCAGCCCGGGTGTGGGGGGAGCAGCTAATGAAAAACTGTTTTTT.

The chain couples TRBV19 to TRBJ2-3, with D possibly being TRBD1 (6 bases). This CDR3 comprises 15 residues. The V gene lost 4 bases and the J gene lost 0 bases, with 11 bases spanning the gap. Germline assignment: CDR1 LNHDA and CDR2 SQIVND (reference sequence). The CDR3 loop is CASSRRQASTDTQYF. The DNA for the CDR3 is TGTGCCAGTAGTAGGAGACAGGCGAGCACAGATACGCAGTATTTT.

The V gene is TRBV18, the J gene TRBJ1-4; D possibly corresponds to TRBD1 (5 bases). This CDR3 has 15 residues. Germline CDR1 is KGHSH and CDR2 is LQKENI. V was cut by 2 bases and J by 2 bases, with 9 bases left in between. The CDR3 sequence is CASSPKGDTNEKLFF. CDR3 nucleotides: TGTGCCAGCTCACCAAAAGGGGACACTAATGAAAAACTGTTTTTT.

In its sample, this clone was seen a few times. This chain uses TRBV5-1 with TRBJ1-3; D remains unclear. V was shortened by 5 bases and J by 1 base, with 10 bases between the two germline ends. The CDR3 has 14 residues. The germline V gene has CDR1 SGHRS and CDR2 YFSETQ. DNA of the CDR3: TGCGCCAGCAGTTCCTCGGGATCTGGAAACACCATATATTTT. This encodes CASSSSGSGNTIYF. Full variable domain (missing parts from reference TRBV5-1 and TRBJ1-3): KAGVTQTPRYLIKTRGQQVTLSCSPISGHRSVSWYQQTPGQGLQFLFEYFSETQRNKGNFPGRFSGRQFSNSRSEMNVSTLELGDSALYLCASSSSGSGNTIYFGEGSWLTVV.

The genes are TRBV4-3 and TRBJ1-2; a weak D match, TRBD1 (6 bases). Trimming left V 6 bases short and J 4 bases short, with 15 bases between. Looked up from germline, CDR1 is LGHNA and CDR2 is YSLEER. This CDR3 has 14 residues. CDR3 protein: CASSPDRMPYGYTF. The CDR3 bases are TGCGCCAGCAGTCCTGACAGGATGCCCTATGGCTACACCTTC.

The chain couples TRBV5-6 to TRBJ1-1; D is perhaps TRBD1 (6 bases). In germline, CDR1 is SGHDT, CDR2 YYEEEE. The CDR3 length is 16 residues. Trimming removed 4 bases from V and 4 bases from J, with 20 bases in between. CDR3 loop: CASSPRMREGGTEAFF. In DNA form, the CDR3 reads TGTGCCAGCAGCCCCCGTATGAGGGAGGGGGGCACTGAAGCTTTCTTT.

This chain connects TRBV3-1 (or the pseudogene TRBV3-2) to TRBJ2-6; D remains unclear. Germline CDR1 and CDR2: LGHDT and YNNKEL (reference sequence). V dropped 0 bases and J dropped 0 bases, with 3 bases sitting between them. The length of the CDR3 is 15 residues. The chain's CDR3 is CASSQDVSGANVLTF. CDR3 nucleotide sequence: TGTGCCAGCAGCCAAGATGTCTCTGGGGCCAACGTCCTGACTTTC.

V usage is TRBV29-1 and J usage is TRBJ2-7; maybe TRBD2 (5 bases). Germline CDR1 is SQVTM and CDR2 is ANQGSEA. This CDR3 is 13 amino acids long. V was trimmed by 3 bases and J by 2 bases, leaving 11 bases between them. The CDR3 spells CSVDTGIPYEQYF. The CDR3 bases are TGCAGCGTTGATACCGGGATCCCCTACGAGCAGTACTTC.

This clone was counted a few times. This chain links TRBV4-3 with TRBJ1-3; no clear D gene. Trimming removed 4 bases from V and 0 bases from J, with 10 bases in between. This CDR3 contains 15 residues. CDR1 and CDR2 from the germline V gene are LGHNA and YSLEER. CDR3 bases: TGCGCCAGCAGCCCCTCAACAAGCTCTGGAAACACCATATATTTT. Protein: CASSPSTSSGNTIYF.

The chain combines TRBV18 with TRBJ1-2; perhaps TRBD1 as D (5 bases). The CDR3 has 15 amino acids. The V end lost 3 bases, the J end lost 5 bases, and 16 bases lay between the germline ends. CDR1 and CDR2 (germline): KGHSH, LQKENI. CDR3: CASSPEGIRQYGYTF. CDR3 DNA sequence: TGTGCCAGCTCACCGGAGGGGATCCGGCAATATGGCTACACCTTC.

J is TRBJ1-3 and V is TRBV29-1; no clear D gene. This CDR3 contains 15 residues. Germline CDR1 is SQVTM and CDR2 is ANQGSEA. The V end lost 1 base, the J end lost 3 bases, and 13 bases lay between the germline ends. As DNA, the CDR3 is TGCAGCGTTGAAGTCCAGGAAGCCTTTGGAAACACCATATATTTT. Amino acid sequence: CSVEVQEAFGNTIYF.

This clone was observed a handful of times. The chain links TRBV7-2 to TRBJ2-5; 8 bases map to TRBD1. This CDR3 contains 14 residues. V shed 3 bases, J shed 7 bases, and the junction held 7 bases outside the gene matches. In germline, CDR1 is SGHTA, CDR2 FQGNSA. This CDR3 is CASSFRTGQGTQYF. The DNA of the CDR3 is TGTGCCAGCAGCTTTAGGACAGGACAGGGGACCCAGTACTTC.

This clone is a singleton in its sample. The chain couples TRBV7-2 to TRBJ2-7; 7 bases are a match to TRBD1. Germline V gene sequence: CDR1 SGHTA, CDR2 FQGNSA. After removal of 6 bases from V and 2 bases from J, the junction contained 7 bases not matched to a gene. The CDR3 is 14 amino acids. The CDR3 DNA reads as TGTGCCAGCAGAACCGGGACAGCAACCTACGAGCAGTACTTC. Amino acid sequence: CASRTGTATYEQYF. Together with reference TRBV7-2 and TRBJ2-7, the CDR3 gives the full variable domain: GAGVSQSPSNKVTEKGKDVELRCDPISGHTALYWYRQSLGQGLEFLIYFQGNSAPDKSGLPSDRFSAERTGGSVSTLTIQRTQQEDSAVYLCASRTGTATYEQYFGPGTRLTVT.

The V gene is TRBV29-1, the J gene TRBJ1-6, with 8 bases that match TRBD1. Germline V gives CDR1 SQVTM, CDR2 ANQGSEA. The junction had 6 bases not matched to a gene; V was cut back by 6 bases and J by 8 bases. CDR3 length: 13 amino acids. The chain's CDR3 is CSVTGTGDSPLHF. The CDR3 DNA reads TGCAGCGTGACCGGGACAGGTGATTCACCCCTCCACTTT.

The J gene is TRBJ2-7, the V gene TRBV15; 13 bases match TRBD2. The CDR3 contains 14 residues. Germline-derived CDR1 and CDR2 are LNHNV and YYDKDF (reference sequence). V lost 4 bases and J lost 6; bases outside the gene matches: 3. CDR3 bases: TGTGCCACCAGCACCGGGACTAGCGGGACCGAGCAGTACTTC. Its translation: CATSTGTSGTEQYF.

A few counts support this clone. The chain links TRBV5-1 to TRBJ2-5; the D is unclear. The CDR3 extends over 11 amino acids. Per the germline V gene, CDR1 is SGHRS and CDR2 is YFSETQ. Between the trimmed V and J ends, which lost 0 bases and 5 bases, there was a span of 2 bases. The CDR3 spells CASSLDETQYF. CDR3 coding DNA: TGCGCCAGCAGCTTGGACGAGACCCAGTACTTC.

The V gene is TRBV3-1 (or the pseudogene TRBV3-2), the J gene TRBJ1-6; possibly TRBD1 for D (5 bases). Trimming shortened V by 3 bases and J by 8 bases, and 17 bases separated the two germline ends. The CDR3 has 16 residues. Germline V gene lookup returns CDR1 LGHDT and CDR2 YNNKEL (reference sequence). The DNA of the CDR3 is TGTGCCAGCAGCCACACGACGGGACCGAAGGATTCACCCCTCCACTTT. Translation: CASSHTTGPKDSPLHF.

This clone occurred a few times. This rearrangement joins TRBV5-1 to TRBJ1-3; D is possibly TRBD1 (5 bases). The CDR3 sequence is 17 residues long. Germline V gives CDR1 SGHRS, CDR2 YFSETQ. V shed 0 bases and J shed 0 bases, with 13 bases lying between them. In DNA form, the CDR3 reads TGCGCCAGCAGCTTGGCGCCGGGGCGCCGCTCTGGAAACACCATATATTTT. Amino acids: CASSLAPGRRSGNTIYF.